These 11 T cell receptor beta chains share one sample of origin, sequenced in a study of CD8 T cells in ankylosing spondylitis. Study-wide findings and caveats: Ankylosing spondylitis blood appeared to be characterized by a TCR beta motif of under ten highly homologous variants.

TCRdb independently ran MiXCR on the 5' RACE reads; one entry per CDR3 protein. The sample has about 800,000 distinct CDR3 sequences, about 10% seen once. These TCRs are of unknown antigen specificity. Sequenced input: blood, either unsorted or a sorted T cell fraction (not recorded which). The receptors shown here come from a male donor with ankylosing spondylitis.

This clonotype was seen more than once but under ten times. V gene TRBV6-1 combines with J gene TRBJ2-7; TRBD1 agrees at 11 bases. Germline assignment: CDR1 MNHNS and CDR2 SASEGT. CDR3 length: 14 amino acids. The junction had 8 bases not matched to a gene; V was cut back by 7 bases and J by 6 bases. In DNA form, the CDR3 reads TGTGCCAGCAACTCCGGGACAGGGGGTGGCGAGCAGTACTTC. As protein: CASNSGTGGGEQYF.

This clonotype was detected once. The chain is built from TRBV5-1 and TRBJ1-5; D not certain. V lost 1 base and J lost 3, with 8 bases in between. The CDR3 length is 14 residues. Germline V lookup: CDR1 SGHRS, CDR2 YFSETQ. In DNA, the CDR3 is TGCGCCAGCAGCTTGTTGCCAGACAATCAGCCCCAGCATTTT. The encoded protein is CASSLLPDNQPQHF. The whole variable domain, filled in from reference TRBV5-1 and TRBJ1-5, reads KAGVTQTPRYLIKTRGQQVTLSCSPISGHRSVSWYQQTPGQGLQFLFEYFSETQRNKGNFPGRFSGRQFSNSRSEMNVSTLELGDSALYLCASSLLPDNQPQHFGDGTRLSIL.

This clonotype occurred a few times. The rearrangement links TRBV5-1 to TRBJ1-5, with no clear D. With 0 bases removed from V and 7 bases from J, the gap between germline ends came to 11 bases. The CDR3 loop spans 14 amino acids. Germline V gives CDR1 SGHRS, CDR2 YFSETQ. The CDR3 DNA reads TGCGCCAGCAGCTTGGTGGATGGAAACCAGCCCCAGCATTTT. Encoded protein: CASSLVDGNQPQHF.

The V and J genes are TRBV6-1 and TRBJ1-6, with D perhaps TRBD1 (5 bases). The germline V gene encodes CDR1 MNHNS and CDR2 SASEGT. This CDR3 region has 13 residues. CDR3 in DNA: TGTGCTACAGCCGGGGGGAGGGGTTCACCCCTCCACTTT. This codes for CATAGGRGSPLHF.

This clonotype was recorded many times. The rearrangement links TRBV5-1 to TRBJ2-7; no definite D call. V shed 0 bases and J shed 6 bases, with 7 bases lying between them. The germline V gene has CDR1 SGHRS and CDR2 YFSETQ. This CDR3 is built from 12 residues. The DNA for the CDR3 is TGCGCCAGCAGCTTGGCCGGCTTCGAGCAGTACTTC. Translation gives CASSLAGFEQYF.

The rearrangement joins TRBV11-1 to TRBJ2-7, with TRBD2 matching 9 bases. This CDR3 has 18 amino acids. The V gene's germline CDR1 is SGHAT and CDR2 FQDESV (reference sequence). The J segment lost 1 base and the V segment lost 2 bases, leaving 12 bases of the junction unmatched. CDR3: CASSLLSLRAGGSYEQYF. The CDR3 DNA sequence: TGTGCCAGCAGCTTATTATCCCTAAGAGCGGGAGGTTCCTACGAGCAGTACTTC.

This clonotype appeared many times. V gene TRBV29-1 combines with J gene TRBJ2-1; D tentatively fits TRBD1 or TRBD2 (5 bases each). With 0 bases removed from V and 0 bases from J, the gap between germline ends came to 12 bases. The length of the CDR3 is 16 residues. In germline, CDR1 is SQVTM, CDR2 ANQGSEA. The CDR3 reads CSVEESWGSSYNEQFF. The CDR3 bases are TGCAGCGTTGAAGAATCCTGGGGGAGCTCCTACAATGAGCAGTTCTTC.

Ten or more counts support this clonotype. CDR3 sequence reads: CASSQGQSYTF. For the CDR3, the DNA is TGTGCCAGCAGCCAAGGACAGAGCTACACCTTC. This rearrangement joins TRBV4-2 to TRBJ1-2, with a weak D call TRBD1 (5 bases). Germline CDR1 LGHNA, CDR2 YNFKEQ. V was trimmed by 1 base and J by 9 bases, leaving 6 bases between them. This CDR3 is built from 11 residues.

The J gene is TRBJ2-1, the V gene TRBV20-1, with a tentative D call TRBD1 (5 bases). Germline values: CDR1 DFQATT, CDR2 SNEGSKA (reference sequence). V lost 8 bases to trimming and J lost 7 bases, with 12 bases between them. This CDR3 is built from 11 residues. This CDR3 is CSPARQNEQFF. The CDR3 coding sequence is TGCAGTCCGGCGAGACAGAATGAGCAGTTCTTC.

V usage is TRBV12-3 or TRBV12-4 and J usage is TRBJ2-7, with D perhaps TRBD2 (6 bases). V was trimmed by 8 bases and J by 0 bases, leaving 14 bases between them. The CDR3 extends over 14 amino acids. The CDR3 reads CASGPSVLSYEQYF. The DNA for the CDR3 is TGTGCCAGCGGGCCTAGCGTCCTCTCCTACGAGCAGTACTTC.

This clonotype appeared a single time. A clone one base away is much larger, so this may be a read error. CDR3 protein: CASSIKNEQYF. DNA of the CDR3: TGTGCCAGCAGTATCAAGAACGAGCAGTACTTC. The J gene is TRBJ2-7, the V gene TRBV28; D is ambiguous. V was cut by 5 bases and J by 5 bases, with 7 bases left in between. Germline V gene sequence: CDR1 MDHEN, CDR2 SYDVKM. The CDR3 contains 11 residues. Full variable domain (outside the CDR3, taken from reference TRBV28 and TRBJ2-7): DVKVTQSSRYLVKRTGEKVFLECVQDMDHENMFWYRQDPGLGLRLIYFSYDVKMKEKGDIPEGYSVSREKKERFSLILESASTNQTSMYLCASSIKNEQYFGPGTRLTVT.